The clone carrying this T cell receptor (beta chain) showed up many times. The data were obtained in a study of early T cells in non-severe SARS-CoV-2 infection. Unique molecular identifiers were attached to individual cDNA molecules. A single record per CDR3 protein comes from TCRdb applying MiXCR to the 5' RACE reads. The sample holds more than 20,000 distinct CDR3 sequences, roughly 4.1% seen once. With 11 bases clipped from V and 6 bases from J, the junction kept 4 bases outside the gene matches. The CDR3 consists of 12 residues. The origin of this receptor is an adult who was a healthcare worker with PCR-confirmed SARS-CoV-2 infection or an uninfected control (not recorded which). V and J are TRBV12-3 or TRBV12-4 and TRBJ1-6, with 7 bases that match TRBD1. The sample consisted of whole blood. The CDR3 DNA is TGTGCCGGAAGACAGGGTAATTCACCCCTCCACTTT. This codes for CAGRQGNSPLHF.